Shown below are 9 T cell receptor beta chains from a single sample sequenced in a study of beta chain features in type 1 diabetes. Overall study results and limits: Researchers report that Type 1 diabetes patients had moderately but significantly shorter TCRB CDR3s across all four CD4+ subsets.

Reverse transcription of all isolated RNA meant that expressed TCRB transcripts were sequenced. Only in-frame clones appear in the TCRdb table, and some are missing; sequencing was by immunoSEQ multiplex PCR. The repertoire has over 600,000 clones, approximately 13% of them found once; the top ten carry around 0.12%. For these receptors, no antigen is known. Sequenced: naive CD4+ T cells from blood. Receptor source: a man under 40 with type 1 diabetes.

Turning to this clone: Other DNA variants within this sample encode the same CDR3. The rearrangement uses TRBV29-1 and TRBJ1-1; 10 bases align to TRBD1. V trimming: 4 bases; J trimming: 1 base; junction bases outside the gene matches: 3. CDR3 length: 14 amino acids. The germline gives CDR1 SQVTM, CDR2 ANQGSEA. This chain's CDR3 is CSVVRDRGNTEAFF. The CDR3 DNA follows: TGCAGCGTTGTGAGGGACAGGGGGAACACTGAAGCTTTCTTT.

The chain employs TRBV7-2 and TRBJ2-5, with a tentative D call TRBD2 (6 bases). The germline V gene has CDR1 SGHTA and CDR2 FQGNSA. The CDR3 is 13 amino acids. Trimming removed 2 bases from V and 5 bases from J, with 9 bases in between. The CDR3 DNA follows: TGTGCCAGCAGCTTACGGGAGAGGGAGACCCAGTACTTC. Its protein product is CASSLRERETQYF.

CDR3 coding DNA: TGTGCCAGCAGCTTGGGGGGGTTCTACGAGCAGTACTTC. Translating gives CASSLGGFYEQYF. J is TRBJ2-7 and V is TRBV7-2; TRBD2 agrees at 7 bases. The CDR3 is made up of 13 amino acids. Germline loops: CDR1 SGHTA, CDR2 FQGNSA. V was pared by 3 bases and J by 3 bases, with 2 bases of the junction left unmatched.

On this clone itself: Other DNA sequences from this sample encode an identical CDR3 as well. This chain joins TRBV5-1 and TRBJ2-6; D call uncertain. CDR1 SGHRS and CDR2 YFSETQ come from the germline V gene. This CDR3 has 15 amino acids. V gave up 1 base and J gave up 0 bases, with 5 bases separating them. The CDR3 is CASSLTVSGANVLTF. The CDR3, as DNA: TGCGCCAGCAGCTTGACGGTCTCTGGGGCCAACGTCCTGACTTTC. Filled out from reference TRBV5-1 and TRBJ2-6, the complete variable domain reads KAGVTQTPRYLIKTRGQQVTLSCSPISGHRSVSWYQQTPGQGLQFLFEYFSETQRNKGNFPGRFSGRQFSNSRSEMNVSTLELGDSALYLCASSLTVSGANVLTFGAGSRLTVL.

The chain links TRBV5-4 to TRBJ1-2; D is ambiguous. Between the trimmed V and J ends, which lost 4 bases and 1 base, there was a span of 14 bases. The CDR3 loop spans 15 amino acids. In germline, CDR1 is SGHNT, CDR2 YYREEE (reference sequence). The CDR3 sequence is CASSKNSVFNYGYTF. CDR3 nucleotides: TGTGCCAGCAGCAAAAACAGCGTTTTTAACTATGGCTACACCTTC.

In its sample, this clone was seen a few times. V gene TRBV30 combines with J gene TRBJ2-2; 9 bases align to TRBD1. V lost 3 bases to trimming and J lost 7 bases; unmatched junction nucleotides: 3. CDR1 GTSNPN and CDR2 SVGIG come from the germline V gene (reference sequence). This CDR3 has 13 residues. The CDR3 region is CAWRGTGIGELFF. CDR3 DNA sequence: TGTGCCTGGAGGGGGACAGGGATCGGGGAGCTGTTTTTT. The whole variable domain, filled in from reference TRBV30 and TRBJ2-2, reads SQTIHQWPATLVQPVGSPLSLECTVEGTSNPNLYWYRQAAGRGLQLLFYSVGIGQISSEVPQNLSASRPQDRQFILSSKKLLLSDSGFYLCAWRGTGIGELFFGEGSRLTVL.

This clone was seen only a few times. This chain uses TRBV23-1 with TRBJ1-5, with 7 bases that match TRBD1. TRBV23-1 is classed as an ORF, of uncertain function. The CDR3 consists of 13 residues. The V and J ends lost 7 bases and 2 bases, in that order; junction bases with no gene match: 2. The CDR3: CASNTGGNQPQHF. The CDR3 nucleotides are TGCGCCAGCAATACAGGGGGCAATCAGCCCCAGCATTTT.

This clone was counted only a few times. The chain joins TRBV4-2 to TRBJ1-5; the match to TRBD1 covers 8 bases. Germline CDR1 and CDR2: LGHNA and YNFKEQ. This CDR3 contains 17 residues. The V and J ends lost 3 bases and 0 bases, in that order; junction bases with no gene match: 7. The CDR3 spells CASSQDRENFSNQPQHF. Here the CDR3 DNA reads TGTGCCAGCAGCCAGGACAGGGAGAATTTTAGCAATCAGCCCCAGCATTTT.

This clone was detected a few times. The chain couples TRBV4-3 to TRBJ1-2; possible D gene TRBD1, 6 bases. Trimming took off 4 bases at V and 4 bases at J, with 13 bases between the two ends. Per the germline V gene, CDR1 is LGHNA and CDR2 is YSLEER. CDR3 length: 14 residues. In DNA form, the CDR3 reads TGCGCCAGCAGCCCCGTGGGGGGCAGCTATGGCTACACCTTC. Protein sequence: CASSPVGGSYGYTF.